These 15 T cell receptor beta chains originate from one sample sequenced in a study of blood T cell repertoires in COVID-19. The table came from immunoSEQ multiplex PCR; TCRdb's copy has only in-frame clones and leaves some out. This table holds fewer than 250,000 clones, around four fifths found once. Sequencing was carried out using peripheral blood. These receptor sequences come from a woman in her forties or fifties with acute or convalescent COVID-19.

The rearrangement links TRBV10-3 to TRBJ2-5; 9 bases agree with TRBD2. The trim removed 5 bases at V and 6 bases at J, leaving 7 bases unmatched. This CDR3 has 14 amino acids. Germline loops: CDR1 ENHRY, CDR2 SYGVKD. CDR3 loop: CAISRTSDLKTQYF. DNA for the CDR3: TGTGCCATCAGTCGGACTAGCGATTTGAAGACCCAGTACTTC.

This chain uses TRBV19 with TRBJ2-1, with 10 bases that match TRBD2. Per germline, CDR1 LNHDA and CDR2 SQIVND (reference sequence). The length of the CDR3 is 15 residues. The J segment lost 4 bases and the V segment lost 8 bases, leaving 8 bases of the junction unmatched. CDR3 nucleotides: TGTGCCAGTTCGTCCCCTAGCGGGAGTTACAATGAGCAGTTCTTC. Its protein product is CASSSPSGSYNEQFF.

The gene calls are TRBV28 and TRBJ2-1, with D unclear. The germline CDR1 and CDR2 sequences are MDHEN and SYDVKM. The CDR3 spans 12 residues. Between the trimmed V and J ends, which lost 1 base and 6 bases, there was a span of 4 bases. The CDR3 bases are TGTGCCAGCAGTTTATATCTCAATGAGCAGTTCTTC. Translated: CASSLYLNEQFF.

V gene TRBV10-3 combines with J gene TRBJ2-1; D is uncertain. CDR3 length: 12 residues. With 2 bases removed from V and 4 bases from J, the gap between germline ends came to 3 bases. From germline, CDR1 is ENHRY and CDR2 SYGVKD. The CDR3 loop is CAISELYNEQFF. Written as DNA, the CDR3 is TGTGCCATCAGTGAGCTGTACAATGAGCAGTTCTTC.

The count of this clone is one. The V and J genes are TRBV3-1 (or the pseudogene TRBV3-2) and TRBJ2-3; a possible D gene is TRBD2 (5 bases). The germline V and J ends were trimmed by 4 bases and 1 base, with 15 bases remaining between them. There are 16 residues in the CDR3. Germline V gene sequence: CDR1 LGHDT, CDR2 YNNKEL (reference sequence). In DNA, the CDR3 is TGTGCCAGCAGCCTCACGGCGGGCCTTGGCACAGATACGCAGTATTTT. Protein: CASSLTAGLGTDTQYF.

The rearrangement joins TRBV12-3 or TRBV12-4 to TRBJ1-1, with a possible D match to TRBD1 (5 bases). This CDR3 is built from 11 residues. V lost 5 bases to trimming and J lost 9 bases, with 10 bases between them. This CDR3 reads CASSLRGKAFF. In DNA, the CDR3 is TGTGCCAGCAGTCTTAGGGGAAAAGCTTTCTTT.

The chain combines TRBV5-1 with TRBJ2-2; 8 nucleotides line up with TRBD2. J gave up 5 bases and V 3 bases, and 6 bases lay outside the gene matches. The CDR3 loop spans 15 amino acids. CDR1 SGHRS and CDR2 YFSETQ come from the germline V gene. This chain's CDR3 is CASSYGTRTTGELFF. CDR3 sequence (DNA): TGCGCCAGCAGCTACGGGACTAGGACTACCGGGGAGCTGTTTTTT.

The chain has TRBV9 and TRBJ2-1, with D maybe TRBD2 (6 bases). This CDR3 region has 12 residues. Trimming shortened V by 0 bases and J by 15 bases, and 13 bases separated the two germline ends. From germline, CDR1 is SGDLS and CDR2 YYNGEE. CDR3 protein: CASSVDGTPRFF. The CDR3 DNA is TGTGCCAGCAGCGTAGACGGGACTCCCCGGTTCTTC.

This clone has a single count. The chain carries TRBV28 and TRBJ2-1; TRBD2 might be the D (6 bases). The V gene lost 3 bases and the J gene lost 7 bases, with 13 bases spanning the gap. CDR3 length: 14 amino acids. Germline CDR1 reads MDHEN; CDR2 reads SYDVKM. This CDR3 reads CASSFRGGRNEQFF. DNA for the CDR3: TGTGCCAGCAGTTTTAGAGGAGGGAGGAATGAGCAGTTCTTC.

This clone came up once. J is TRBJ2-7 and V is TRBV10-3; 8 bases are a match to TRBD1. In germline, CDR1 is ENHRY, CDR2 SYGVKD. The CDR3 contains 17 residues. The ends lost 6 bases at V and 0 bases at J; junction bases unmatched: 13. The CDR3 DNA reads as TGTGCCATCAGCCCAATGTTGGGACAGGAAAACTCCTACGAGCAGTACTTC. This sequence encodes CAISPMLGQENSYEQYF.

CDR3 in amino acids: CASSYASTSSYNEQFF. Written as DNA, the CDR3 is TGTGCCAGCAGCTACGCCTCAACCAGCTCCTACAATGAGCAGTTCTTC. The chain employs TRBV7-7 and TRBJ2-1, with unresolved D. Germline V gene data show CDR1 as SSHAT and CDR2 as FNYEAQ (reference sequence). V was trimmed by 4 bases and J by 0 bases, leaving 13 bases between them. The length of the CDR3 is 16 residues.

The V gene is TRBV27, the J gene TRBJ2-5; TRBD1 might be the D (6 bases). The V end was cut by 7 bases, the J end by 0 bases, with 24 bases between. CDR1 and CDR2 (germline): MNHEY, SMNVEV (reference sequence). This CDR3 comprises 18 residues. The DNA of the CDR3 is TGTGCCAGCATCGGACCCCCTAAAAGCGGACAGTACCAAGAGACCCAGTACTTC. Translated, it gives CASIGPPKSGQYQETQYF.

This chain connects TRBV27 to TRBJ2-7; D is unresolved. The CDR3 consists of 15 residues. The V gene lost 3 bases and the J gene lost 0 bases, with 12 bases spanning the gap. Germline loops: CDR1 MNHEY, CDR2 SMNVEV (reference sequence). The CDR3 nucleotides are TGTGCCAGCAGTTTTTCCAGATTAAGCTCCTACGAGCAGTACTTC. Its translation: CASSFSRLSSYEQYF.

The CDR3 region is CASSPQGRPLGEQYF. The CDR3 DNA sequence: TGTGCCAGCAGCCCCCAGGGGCGCCCCTTGGGCGAGCAGTACTTC. The chain couples TRBV9 to TRBJ2-7; a weak D match, TRBD1 (6 bases). The ends were cut back, 4 bases at V and 6 bases at J, with 20 bases in the middle. Germline CDR1 reads SGDLS; CDR2 reads YYNGEE. The CDR3 loop spans 15 amino acids.

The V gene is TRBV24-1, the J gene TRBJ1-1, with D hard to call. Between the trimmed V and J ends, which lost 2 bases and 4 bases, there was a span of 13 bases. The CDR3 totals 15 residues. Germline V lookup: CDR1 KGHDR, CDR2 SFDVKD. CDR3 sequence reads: CATSDSVPGSTEAFF. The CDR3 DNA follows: TGTGCCACCAGTGATTCGGTCCCAGGAAGCACTGAAGCTTTCTTT.